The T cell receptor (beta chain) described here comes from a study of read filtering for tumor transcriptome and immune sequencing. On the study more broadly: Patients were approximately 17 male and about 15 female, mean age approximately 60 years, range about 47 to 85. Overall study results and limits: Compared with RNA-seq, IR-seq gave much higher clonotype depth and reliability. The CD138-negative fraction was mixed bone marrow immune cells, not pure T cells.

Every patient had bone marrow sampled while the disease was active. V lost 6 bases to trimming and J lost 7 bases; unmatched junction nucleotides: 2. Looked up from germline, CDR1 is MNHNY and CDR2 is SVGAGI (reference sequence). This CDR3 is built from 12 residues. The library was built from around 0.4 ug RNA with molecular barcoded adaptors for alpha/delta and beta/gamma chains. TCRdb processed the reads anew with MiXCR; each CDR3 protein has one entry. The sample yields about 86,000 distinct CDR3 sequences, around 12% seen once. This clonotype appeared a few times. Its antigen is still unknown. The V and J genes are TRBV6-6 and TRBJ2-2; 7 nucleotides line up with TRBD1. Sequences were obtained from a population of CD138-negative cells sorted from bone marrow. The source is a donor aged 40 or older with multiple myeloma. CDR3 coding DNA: TGTGCCAGCAGGGACAGGATCGGGGAGCTGTTTTTT. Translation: CASRDRIGELFF.